One TCR beta chain is described in this entry. Sequencing used immunoSEQ multiplex PCR; TCRdb keeps in-frame clones, though not all of them. The repertoire has some 130,000 clones, roughly 90% of them found once; the top ten carry less than 7%. The data stem from a study of control samples from healthy donors and cancer patients. The CDR3 totals 14 residues. The germline V and J ends were trimmed by 5 bases and 1 base, with 12 bases remaining between them. CDR1 and CDR2 (germline): SGDLS, YYNGEE. Material: blood. This TCR was sampled from a man between 18 and 29 years old in good health. The rearrangement joins TRBV9 to TRBJ1-1, with a tentative D call TRBD1 (5 bases). The chain's CDR3 is CASRGPGANTEAFF. For the CDR3, the DNA is TGTGCCAGCAGAGGACCTGGGGCGAACACTGAAGCTTTCTTT. Complete variable domain (other parts from reference TRBV9 and TRBJ1-1): DSGVTQTPKHLITATGQRVTLRCSPRSGDLSVYWYQQSLDQGLQFLIQYYNGEERAKGNILERFSAQQFPDLHSELNLSSLELGDSALYFCASRGPGANTEAFFGQGTRLTVV.